The present T cell receptor beta chain was sequenced within a study of T cells in Graves' hyperthyroidism and ophthalmopathy. Researchers took RNA transcripts and amplified the TCR beta CDR3 regions from them. An initial round of RT-PCR targeting the TCR CDR3 relied on the HTBI primer set. Each CDR3 protein gets one entry after TCRdb re-called the multiplex PCR reads with MiXCR. The sample records hundreds of thousands of distinct CDR3 sequences, around 14% being singletons. The germline CDR1 and CDR2 sequences are KGHDR and SFDVKD. CDR3 length: 16 amino acids. With 5 bases removed from V and 2 bases from J, the gap between germline ends came to 12 bases. Uncontrolled infection, other autoimmune disease, pregnancy or lactation led to exclusion.

Sequencing input: blood. The source is a woman aged 18-30 years with Graves' hyperthyroidism. The chain recombines TRBV24-1 with TRBJ2-6; weak D call: TRBD1 (7 bases). The CDR3 bases are TGTGCCACCAGTGCCCCAGGGGGGACTGGGGCCAACGTCCTGACTTTC. It encodes CATSAPGGTGANVLTF.